The 26 T cell receptor beta chains reported below all come from one sample, sequenced in a study of Graves' ophthalmopathy and Graves' hyperthyroidism. TCR beta CDR3 amplification used RNA transcripts. RT-PCR was first run with HTBI primers, then multiplex PCR in a second round. TCRdb analysed the multiplex PCR reads with MiXCR anew, one entry per CDR3 protein. The table includes some 380,000 distinct CDR3 sequences, approximately 15% detected once. Specimen: peripheral blood. The receptor set was obtained from a woman aged 18 to 35 with stable Graves' hyperthyroidism.

Only a few counts were recorded for this clonotype. A much larger clone differs from this one at a single base, so this may be a read error. V gene TRBV7-8 combines with J gene TRBJ1-1; 7 bases fit TRBD1. Germline V lookup: CDR1 SGHVS, CDR2 FQNEAQ. The length of the CDR3 is 13 residues. The CDR3 here is CASGMTETGKALF. The CDR3 DNA reads TGTGCCAGCGGGATGACGGAGACAGGGAAAGCTCTCTTT.

This clonotype was picked up a small number of times. The chain carries TRBV7-8 and TRBJ1-6; possibly TRBD1 for D (5 bases). The CDR3 covers 19 residues. Trimming shortened V by 6 bases and J by 2 bases, and 23 bases separated the two germline ends. Germline V gene data show CDR1 as SGHVS and CDR2 as FQNEAQ. The CDR3 region is CASRSLSGAFGTYNSPLHF. The CDR3, as DNA: TGTGCCAGCAGGTCCCTCTCCGGGGCCTTTGGCACCTATAATTCACCCCTCCACTTT.

This chain uses TRBV29-1 with TRBJ2-5; TRBD1 is a possible D gene (7 bases). CDR1 and CDR2 from the germline V gene are SQVTM and ANQGSEA. The CDR3 loop spans 13 amino acids. The ends were cut back, 3 bases at V and 5 bases at J, with 13 bases in the middle. In DNA form, the CDR3 reads TGCAGCGTTGACCGGGCAGGGGGGGAGACCCAGTACTTC. Translation gives CSVDRAGGETQYF.

This clonotype was detected ten times or more. This chain links TRBV6-2 or TRBV6-3 with TRBJ1-2; D unresolved. Germline assignment: CDR1 MNHEY and CDR2 SVGEGT. The CDR3 runs to 15 residues. The germline V and J ends were trimmed by 4 bases and 0 bases, with 12 bases remaining between them. In DNA, the CDR3 is TGTGCCAGCAGTTCCGACGGCTTTCCTAACTATGGCTACACCTTC. Its translation: CASSSDGFPNYGYTF.

The chain couples TRBV7-2 to TRBJ2-5, with D tentatively TRBD2 (6 bases). The germline V gene encodes CDR1 SGHTA and CDR2 FQGNSA. The CDR3 contains 14 residues. V lost 5 bases to trimming and J lost 9 bases, with 19 bases between them. This chain's CDR3 is CASSPRGGDLAQYF. CDR3 nucleotides: TGTGCCAGCAGCCCAAGGGGCGGGGATCTGGCCCAGTACTTC.

The chain employs TRBV9 and TRBJ1-2; D call uncertain. V was cut by 5 bases and J by 3 bases, with 17 bases left in between. Germline V gene sequence: CDR1 SGDLS, CDR2 YYNGEE. The CDR3 runs 15 residues. The CDR3, as DNA: TGTGCCAGCAGAAGAGCTGCCGTTGGGTACTATGGCTACACCTTC. It translates to CASRRAAVGYYGYTF.

This clonotype was detected ten times or more. The CDR3 DNA follows: TGTGCCAGCAGTTCCCTGACAGGGAATAACTATGGCTACACCTTC. Residues: CASSSLTGNNYGYTF. The rearrangement links TRBV27 to TRBJ1-2, with 7 bases lining up with TRBD1. The CDR3 covers 15 residues. The V gene end was trimmed by 4 bases and the J gene end by 1 base; junction bases not matched to a gene: 6. CDR1 MNHEY and CDR2 SMNVEV come from the germline V gene (reference sequence).

This clonotype occurred many times. The rearrangement uses TRBV28 and TRBJ2-7; D is uncertain. Germline CDR1 and CDR2: MDHEN and SYDVKM. There are 16 residues in the CDR3. V lost 3 bases and J lost 3, with 18 bases in between. The CDR3 bases are TGTGCCAGCAGTTTTCCCGCCTGGTCTGGGGACTACGAGCAGTACTTC. Protein sequence: CASSFPAWSGDYEQYF.

The sample holds a few counts of this clonotype. One junction end does not reproduce the germline sequence, and a read error may be involved. J is TRBJ1-2 and V is TRBV29-1; D perhaps matches TRBD1 (5 bases). The CDR3 is made up of 13 amino acids. From germline, CDR1 is SQVTM and CDR2 ANQGSEA. The CDR3, as DNA: TGCAGCGGGGGTGGGGGGTCGGACTATGGCCACACCTTC. It translates to CSGGGGSDYGHTF.

The chain recombines TRBV11-1 with TRBJ1-1, with TRBD1 as a possible D gene (5 bases). Trimming took off 3 bases at V and 0 bases at J, with 17 bases between the two ends. Germline CDR1 reads SGHAT; CDR2 reads FQDESV (reference sequence). The CDR3 sequence is 17 residues long. The CDR3 spells CASSFPSGTALNTEAFF. The CDR3 DNA follows: TGTGCCAGCAGCTTCCCGAGTGGGACCGCCCTGAACACTGAAGCTTTCTTT.

This clonotype was picked up many times. The chain links TRBV6-2 or TRBV6-3 to TRBJ1-2; a possible D gene is TRBD1 (5 bases). This CDR3 has 13 amino acids. Germline V lookup: CDR1 MNHEY, CDR2 SVGEGT. The V gene lost 6 bases and the J gene lost 8 bases, with 16 bases spanning the gap. CDR3 sequence reads: CASSDRGNEGYTF. The CDR3 DNA reads as TGTGCCAGCAGCGATCGGGGGAACGAAGGCTACACCTTC.

This clonotype was seen many times. This chain joins TRBV2 and TRBJ1-6, with D perhaps TRBD1 (6 bases). Trimming removed 6 bases at V and 0 bases at J, with 12 bases between. This CDR3 comprises 16 residues. Germline CDR1 SNHLY, CDR2 FYNNEI. Written as DNA, the CDR3 is TGTGCCAGCAGCTTAGACAGGAGCTCCTATAATTCACCCCTCCACTTT. This encodes CASSLDRSSYNSPLHF.

The chain recombines TRBV6-1 with TRBJ2-7; the D gene could be TRBD1 or TRBD2 (5 bases each). V was clipped by 0 bases and J by 6 bases, with 21 bases between them. CDR3 length: 17 amino acids. Germline V gene data show CDR1 as MNHNS and CDR2 as SASEGT. In DNA, the CDR3 is TGTGCCAGCAGTGAAGCGGGCCTAGCTCCACGAAGGGGCGAGCAGTACTTC. Protein: CASSEAGLAPRRGEQYF.

This clonotype was seen only a few times. Being one base from a much bigger clone, this may be a read error. The rearrangement uses TRBV7-2 and TRBJ2-7, with 8 positions matching TRBD2. The CDR3 spans 15 residues. J gave up 0 bases and V 4 bases, and 5 bases lay outside the gene matches. The germline CDR1 and CDR2 sequences are SGHTA and FQGNSA. CDR3 nucleotides: TGTGCCAGCAGCTGTATTAGCGGGGACTCCTACGAGCAGTACTTC. This gives the protein CASSCISGDSYEQYF.

Details on this clonotype: The DNA is left out, because the CDR3 cannot be placed on it with certainty; the CDR3 is given as TCRdb lists it. The chain couples TRBV18 to TRBJ2-6; the table's D call of TRBD1 was not tested on the DNA. The CDR3 totals 18 residues, both ends included. CDR1 KGHSH and CDR2 LQKENI come from the germline V gene. CDR3 sequence: CASSPFRARVAGANVLTF.

This clonotype was detected ten times or more. The genes are TRBV12-3 or TRBV12-4 and TRBJ1-5; the D gene is possibly TRBD1 (5 bases). Trimming stripped 2 bases from V and 2 bases from J, with 16 bases between. This CDR3 has 17 residues. The CDR3 coding sequence is TGTGCCAGCAGTTTAAGGGCAGTAGGGGTCGGCAATCAGCCCCAGCATTTT. Its translation: CASSLRAVGVGNQPQHF.

V and J are TRBV12-3 or TRBV12-4 and TRBJ2-4; perhaps TRBD2 as D (7 bases). This CDR3 has 16 amino acids. V was shortened by 5 bases and J by 0 bases, with 14 bases between the two germline ends. The CDR3 sequence: CASSPRGGLAKNIQYF. The DNA for the CDR3 is TGTGCCAGCAGTCCGAGGGGGGGGCTAGCCAAAAACATTCAGTACTTC.

In its sample, this clonotype was seen many times. In DNA, the CDR3 is TGCAGCGTATCTGACAACACCGGGGAGCTGTTTTTT. Encoded protein: CSVSDNTGELFF. The chain recombines TRBV29-1 with TRBJ2-2; D is ambiguous. The germline V gene has CDR1 SQVTM and CDR2 ANQGSEA. V was shortened by 6 bases and J by 2 bases, with 7 bases between the two germline ends. The CDR3 spans 12 residues.

This clonotype was observed a handful of times. The chain joins TRBV3-1 to TRBJ1-1; D is uncertain. CDR1 LGHDT and CDR2 YNNKEL come from the germline V gene (reference sequence). Trimming removed 2 bases from V and 4 bases from J, with 14 bases in between. The CDR3 length is 15 residues. CDR3 loop: CASSQPGHMSTEAFF. In DNA, the CDR3 is TGTGCCAGCAGCCAACCTGGGCATATGAGCACTGAAGCTTTCTTT.

This clonotype was detected many times. The rearrangement joins TRBV6-4 to TRBJ1-5; TRBD1 agrees at 8 bases. The CDR3 spans 17 residues. CDR1 and CDR2 (germline): MRHNA, SNTAGT. Losses at the gene ends were 5 bases for V and 5 bases for J; bases not matched to a gene: 14. CDR3 amino acids: CASSRAGTGRKDQPQHF. CDR3 nucleotides: TGTGCCAGCAGTAGGGCCGGGACAGGACGGAAGGATCAGCCCCAGCATTTT.

Notes on this clonotype: Being one base from a much bigger clone, this may be a read error. This chain joins TRBV2 and TRBJ1-2; 7 positions agree with TRBD1. Losses at the gene ends were 8 bases for V and 8 bases for J; bases not matched to a gene: 11. Germline V gene lookup returns CDR1 SNHLY and CDR2 FYNNEI. The CDR3 is made up of 13 amino acids. The chain's CDR3 is CASALRPGGGYTF. The DNA of the CDR3 is TGTGCCAGCGCCCTGCGACCAGGGGGAGGCTACACCTTC. The complete variable domain, with remaining parts taken from reference TRBV2 and TRBJ1-2, reads EPEVTQTPSHQVTQMGQEVILRCVPISNHLYFYWYRQILGQKVEFLVSFYNNEISEKSEIFDDQFSVERPDGSNFTLKIRSTKLEDSAMYFCASALRPGGGYTFGSGTRLTVV.

This clonotype occurred many times. This chain joins TRBV29-1 and TRBJ1-1; D is undetermined. CDR1 and CDR2 (germline): SQVTM, ANQGSEA. Trimming removed 0 bases at V and 4 bases at J, with 9 bases between. The CDR3 loop spans 13 amino acids. CDR3 DNA: TGCAGCGTTGAAGATTGGGAAGGCACTGAAGCTTTCTTT. Protein sequence: CSVEDWEGTEAFF.

The chain recombines TRBV24-1 with TRBJ2-2; 8 nucleotides agree with TRBD1. V gave up 3 bases and J gave up 1 base; unmatched junction bases: 9. This CDR3 comprises 18 residues. Germline lookup yields CDR1 KGHDR and CDR2 SFDVKD. The CDR3 reads CATSDALGTGLNTGELFF. The CDR3 region has the DNA TGTGCCACCAGTGATGCCCTCGGGACAGGACTGAACACCGGGGAGCTGTTTTTT.

This clonotype came up many times. The chain is built from TRBV24-1 and TRBJ2-7; TRBD2 might be the D (6 bases). Trimming cost V 5 bases and J 0 bases, with 19 bases left between them. Germline V gives CDR1 KGHDR, CDR2 SFDVKD. The CDR3 sequence is 17 residues long. The CDR3 sequence: CATSGQLWRVDSYEQYF. The CDR3 coding sequence is TGTGCCACCAGTGGACAGCTGTGGAGGGTAGACTCCTACGAGCAGTACTTC.

This clonotype showed up many times. The CDR3 protein is CASSPTGTFQQETQYF. The CDR3 DNA is TGTGCCAGCAGCCCGACCGGGACTTTTCAACAAGAGACCCAGTACTTC. This chain connects TRBV7-9 to TRBJ2-5; D perhaps matches TRBD2 (6 bases). Between the trimmed V and J ends, which lost 5 bases and 2 bases, there was a span of 18 bases. The CDR3 sequence is 16 residues long. The germline V gene encodes CDR1 SEHNR and CDR2 FQNEAQ (reference sequence).

V and J are TRBV9 and TRBJ1-5; D remains ambiguous. Germline loops: CDR1 SGDLS, CDR2 YYNGEE. V was pared by 0 bases and J by 6 bases, with 13 bases between. The CDR3 length is 15 residues. Written as DNA, the CDR3 is TGTGCCAGCAGCGTAGACCCGGGAGGCACTCAGCCCCAGCATTTT. Residues: CASSVDPGGTQPQHF.